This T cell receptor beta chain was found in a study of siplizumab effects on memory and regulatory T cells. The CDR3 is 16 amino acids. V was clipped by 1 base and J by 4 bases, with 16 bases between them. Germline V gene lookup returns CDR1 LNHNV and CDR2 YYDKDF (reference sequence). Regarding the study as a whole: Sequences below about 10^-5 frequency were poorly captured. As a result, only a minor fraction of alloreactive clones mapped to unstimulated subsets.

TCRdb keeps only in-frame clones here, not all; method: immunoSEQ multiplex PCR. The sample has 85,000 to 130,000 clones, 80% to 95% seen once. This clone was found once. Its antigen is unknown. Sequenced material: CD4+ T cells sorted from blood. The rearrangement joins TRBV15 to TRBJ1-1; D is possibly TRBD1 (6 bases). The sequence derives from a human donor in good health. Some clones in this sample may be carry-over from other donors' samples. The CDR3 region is CATSRGGGGAITEAFF. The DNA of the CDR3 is TGTGCCACCAGCAGAGGGGGTGGGGGCGCGATCACTGAAGCTTTCTTT.